This T cell receptor beta chain was obtained from a study of T cell repertoires in cytomegalovirus infection. As for the study in general: Selected CMV epitopes included recently identified HLA-C-restricted ones as well as well-studied HLA-B-restricted ones. In public TCR beta signatures, there were indications of both CMV infection and matching HLA type.

Study-wide points: Clonotypes of TCR beta that were HLA-C-restricted and CMV-specific dominated the ex vivo response.

CDR1 and CDR2 from the germline V gene are MNHEY and SMNVEV (reference sequence). Trimming left V 7 bases short and J 4 bases short, with 13 bases between. This CDR3 has 13 amino acids. This clonotype was picked up a small number of times. Its antigen remains unidentified. TCRdb fed the reads into MiXCR, producing one record per CDR3 protein. The sample yields about 83,000 distinct CDR3 sequences, about 29% seen once. This specimen consisted of CD8+ T cells from cultured PBMCs, obtained from culture after CMV antigen stimulation. The chain couples TRBV27 to TRBJ1-1; D gene uncertain. The receptor was isolated from a human donor in good health (CMV status not recorded). Some clones in this sample may be carry-over from other donors' samples. The CDR3 reads CASTDLGGTEAFF. The CDR3 DNA reads as TGTGCCAGCACCGACTTGGGAGGCACTGAAGCTTTCTTT.